What follows are 15 T cell receptor beta chains derived from one specimen sequenced in a study of blood T cell repertoires in COVID-19. Some clones are missing from TCRdb's copy, which holds only in-frame ones; the method was immunoSEQ multiplex PCR. The sample shows 450,000 to 600,000 clones, about nine tenths of them seen only once. The source material was PBMCs or T cells enriched from blood (not recorded which). All receptors derive from a woman aged 18-35 years who had recovered from COVID-19.

The chain carries TRBV2 and TRBJ2-7, with 8 bases matching TRBD1. This CDR3 comprises 14 residues. Per germline, CDR1 SNHLY and CDR2 FYNNEI. V lost 1 base, J lost 4 bases, and 3 bases stayed unmatched. CDR3 sequence: CASSEEGTGYEQYF. In DNA form, the CDR3 reads TGTGCCAGCAGTGAAGAAGGGACAGGATACGAGCAGTACTTC. Variable domain in full (rest from reference TRBV2 and TRBJ2-7): EPEVTQTPSHQVTQMGQEVILRCVPISNHLYFYWYRQILGQKVEFLVSFYNNEISEKSEIFDDQFSVERPDGSNFTLKIRSTKLEDSAMYFCASSEEGTGYEQYFGPGTRLTVT.

This clone was counted between two and nine times. The V call is TRBV21-1, the J call TRBJ2-2; TRBD1, the D gene given by the table, was not confirmed from the DNA. TRBV21-1 is given as a pseudogene. This CDR3 has 14 residues. CDR3 region: CASRLDRGTGELFF. Written as DNA, the CDR3 is TGTGCCAGCCGATTGGACAGGGGAACCGGGGAGCTGTTTTTT.

The rearrangement links TRBV6-5 to TRBJ1-5, with D tentatively TRBD1 (5 bases). Germline V gene lookup returns CDR1 MNHEY and CDR2 SVGAGI. V was pared by 8 bases and J by 1 base, with 15 bases between. CDR3 length: 15 residues. In nucleotides, the CDR3 is TGTGCCAGCCTACTCGTACAGGTCAGCAATCAGCCCCAGCATTTT. It is translated as CASLLVQVSNQPQHF.

The CDR3, as DNA: TGTGCCAGCAGTAGAGGCAGGGGCGACCAGGGAAACACCATATATTTT. Protein: CASSRGRGDQGNTIYF. The chain recombines TRBV28 with TRBJ1-3, with TRBD1 as a possible D gene (6 bases). The CDR3 length is 16 residues. The ends were cut back, 5 bases at V and 4 bases at J, with 18 bases in the middle. Germline assignment: CDR1 MDHEN and CDR2 SYDVKM.

This clone was picked up a small number of times. The CDR3: CASSFETSDDEQFF. In DNA, the CDR3 is TGCGCCAGCAGCTTCGAGACTAGCGACGATGAGCAGTTCTTC. The chain links TRBV5-1 to TRBJ2-1; 8 positions match TRBD2. The germline CDR1 and CDR2 sequences are SGHRS and YFSETQ. The length of the CDR3 is 14 residues. J lost 8 bases, V lost 2 bases, and 6 bases had no gene match.

A single count supports this clone. V is TRBV21-1 and J is TRBJ1-6. TRBV21-1 is classified as a pseudogene. This CDR3 is built from 18 residues. The DNA for the CDR3 is TGTGCCAGCAGCAAAGTGAGGGCAGGAGGGGACTATAATTCACCCCTCCACTTT. As protein: CASSKVRAGGDYNSPLHF.

The V and J genes are TRBV12-5 and TRBJ1-2; D remains unclear. This CDR3 has 12 amino acids. Trimming took off 8 bases at V and 6 bases at J, with 13 bases between the two ends. Germline CDR1 and CDR2: LGHNT and FRNRAP. The CDR3 region has the DNA TGTGCTAGTAGCGCGACCGACCATGGCTACACCTTC. It translates to CASSATDHGYTF.

The chain has TRBV10-3 and TRBJ2-1, with unresolved D. Per germline, CDR1 ENHRY and CDR2 SYGVKD. V lost 1 base, J lost 10 bases, and 8 bases lay in between. The CDR3 consists of 12 residues. CDR3 sequence: CAISEFLSEQFF. CDR3 in DNA: TGTGCCATCAGTGAGTTCCTTTCGGAGCAGTTCTTC.

Here the CDR3 reads CASSSGGQGKTEAFF. For the CDR3, the DNA is TGTGCCAGCAGTTCTGGTGGCCAGGGGAAAACTGAAGCTTTCTTT. The chain recombines TRBV28 with TRBJ1-1, with a tentative D call TRBD1 (6 bases). The CDR3 has 15 residues. V was shortened by 4 bases and J by 5 bases, with 17 bases between the two germline ends. From germline, CDR1 is MDHEN and CDR2 SYDVKM.

The V gene is TRBV30, the J gene TRBJ1-2; possible D gene TRBD1, 5 bases. The CDR3 runs to 14 residues. Per germline, CDR1 GTSNPN and CDR2 SVGIG (reference sequence). Trimming removed 2 bases at V and 9 bases at J, with 19 bases between. The CDR3 sequence is CAWSLFRDSRSYTF. CDR3 sequence (DNA): TGTGCCTGGAGTCTTTTCCGGGACTCCCGGAGCTACACCTTC.

This clone was detected once. The chain has TRBV24-1 and TRBJ2-5; 8 nucleotides align to TRBD2. V was pared by 3 bases and J by 4 bases, with 6 bases of the junction left unmatched. CDR3 size: 15 residues. CDR1 and CDR2 from the germline V gene are KGHDR and SFDVKD. In DNA form, the CDR3 reads TGTGCCACCAGTGATCCGGGGGGGACCGGAGAGACCCAGTACTTC. It translates to CATSDPGGTGETQYF.

The V and J genes are TRBV10-3 and TRBJ2-1; possibly TRBD2 for D (5 bases). The germline gives CDR1 ENHRY, CDR2 SYGVKD. The CDR3 extends over 13 amino acids. Trimming pared 4 bases from V and 10 bases from J, leaving 14 bases between. CDR3 bases: TGTGCCATCAGTGTCGAGGGAATTGGGGAGCAGTTCTTC. Amino acids: CAISVEGIGEQFF.

The chain links TRBV2 to TRBJ2-5; D possibly corresponds to TRBD1 (5 bases). Germline values: CDR1 SNHLY, CDR2 FYNNEI. V was pared by 7 bases and J by 2 bases, with 14 bases between. CDR3 length: 14 amino acids. The CDR3, as DNA: TGTGCCAGCACGAGGACATCTTCACAAGAGACCCAGTACTTC. Its translation is CASTRTSSQETQYF.

This chain links TRBV30 with TRBJ2-2, with 8 bases aligning to TRBD2. Germline lookup yields CDR1 GTSNPN and CDR2 SVGIG (reference sequence). J lost 2 bases, V lost 5 bases, and 7 bases had no gene match. This CDR3 region has 15 residues. The CDR3, as DNA: TGTGCCTGGTCGCGGGGGGTTGTCAACACCGGGGAGCTGTTTTTT. Encoded protein: CAWSRGVVNTGELFF.

The V call is TRBV4-1, the J call TRBJ2-1; D gene uncertain. This CDR3 region has 13 residues. V was cut by 3 bases and J by 7 bases, with 10 bases left in between. In germline, CDR1 is MGHRA, CDR2 YSYEKL. Written as DNA, the CDR3 is TGCGCCAGCAGCCACACCCTTAGAAATGAGCAGTTCTTC. Its translation: CASSHTLRNEQFF.